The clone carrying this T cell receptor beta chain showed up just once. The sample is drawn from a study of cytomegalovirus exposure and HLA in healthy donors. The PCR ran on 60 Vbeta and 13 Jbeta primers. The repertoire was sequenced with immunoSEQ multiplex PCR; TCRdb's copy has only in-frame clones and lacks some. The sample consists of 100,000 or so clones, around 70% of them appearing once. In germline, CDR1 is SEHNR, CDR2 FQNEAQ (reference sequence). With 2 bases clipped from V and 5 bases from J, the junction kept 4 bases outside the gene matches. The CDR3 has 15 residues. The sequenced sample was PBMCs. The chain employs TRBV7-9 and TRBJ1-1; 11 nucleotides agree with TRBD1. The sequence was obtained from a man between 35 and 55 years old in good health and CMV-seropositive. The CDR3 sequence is CASSLSGQGGTEAFF. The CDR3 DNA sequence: TGTGCCAGCAGCTTATCGGGACAGGGGGGTACTGAAGCTTTCTTT.